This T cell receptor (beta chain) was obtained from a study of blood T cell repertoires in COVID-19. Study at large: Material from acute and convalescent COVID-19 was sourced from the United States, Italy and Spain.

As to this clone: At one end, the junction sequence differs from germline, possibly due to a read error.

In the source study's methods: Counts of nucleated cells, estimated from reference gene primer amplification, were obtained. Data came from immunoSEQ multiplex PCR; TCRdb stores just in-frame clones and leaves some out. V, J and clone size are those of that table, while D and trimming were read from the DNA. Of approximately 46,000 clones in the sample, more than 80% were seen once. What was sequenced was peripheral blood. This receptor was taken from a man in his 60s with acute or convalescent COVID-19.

This CDR3 is CASTLDRQHGYTF. The CDR3 nucleotides read TGCGCCAGCACCTTGGATCGACAGCATGGCTACACCTTC. The gene calls are TRBV5-1 and TRBJ1-2; maybe TRBD1 (5 bases). The germline CDR1 and CDR2 sequences are SGHRS and YFSETQ. The CDR3 spans 13 residues.